This T cell receptor (beta chain) was documented in a study of blood T cell repertoires in COVID-19 (dated by TCRdb to the early 2020s). In the study overall: Samples from collaborators originated in the United States, Italy and Spain and spanned both the acute and convalescent phases of COVID-19. The repertoires were released in a freely available public database meant as a resource for research on the immune response to SARS-CoV-2. The material from the prospective study consisted of cDNA or gDNA derived from T cells, B-cell-depleted T cells, or PBMCs. Where HLA class I and class II types were available, the types were taken from metadata supplied by the sample provider, not from assay-based typing. The samples were drawn from the first 160 participants of the ongoing ImmuneRACE study and from 1,254 subjects provided by 6 global collaborators. Nearly every sample came with metadata listing a de-identified subject ID, COVID-19 status, age in years and sex. Subjects who had been exposed to COVID-19, were actively infected with it, or had recovered from it provided the deeply sampled blood TCRbeta repertoires that made up the dataset.

TCRbeta CDR3 regions were amplified from genomic DNA by means of the immunoSEQ Assay, a bias-controlled multiplex PCR. The authors processed their data as follows. The number of nucleated cells in each sample was estimated from the amplification of reference gene primers within the assay. To quantify the absolute abundance of each unique TCRbeta CDR3 rearrangement, sequence reads were collapsed and filtered. For each sample, productive Simpson clonality was calculated as the square root of Simpson's diversity index across productive rearrangements. Drawn from immuneACCESS, this table holds only the in-frame rearrangements with V and J called that TCRdb kept. Clones are partly lost; checked studies trace under half to an unresolved V gene and leave the rest unexplained. V, J and clone size are those of that table, while D and trimming were read from the DNA. Present in this sample are some 130,000 clones, about four fifths of which were seen just once. Of the sample, about 5.5% is held by the ten largest clones.

Points on this clone: Its antigen has not been determined. No much larger clone exists at a distance of one base, and base qualities are not known.

The junction carries 9 bases between V and J, which are trimmed by 5 bases and 5 bases respectively. Reading from cysteine to phenylalanine, the CDR3 counts 13 amino acids. The DNA shown is the 39-base CDR3, in frame from base 1. Participants in the prospective study were aged roughly 18 to 100 years, lived in 20 to 25 United States geographic areas, and enrolled through a virtual design. In the prospective study, cohorts were assigned on the basis of participant-reported clinical history obtained from a screening survey and a study questionnaire. Each participant in the prospective study had whole blood, serum and a nasopharyngeal or oropharyngeal swab collected by mobile phlebotomists. Over an approximately 2-month period, participants in the prospective study had the option of providing additional blood draws and questionnaires. Before DNA extraction, blood samples from the prospective study were shipped at room temperature or frozen.

Results the study describes overall, beyond this receptor: The amount of clinical and demographic metadata varied by source and participant and was provided uncurated.

The receptor was derived from a man aged 35 to 55 with acute COVID-19. The V and J genes are TRBV12-3 or TRBV12-4 and TRBJ2-2; the D gene identity is not certain. The source material was PBMCs or T cells enriched from blood (not recorded which). The DNA sequence follows: TGTGCCAGCAGTCTTATTCGTACCGGGGAGCTGTTTTTT. This gives the protein CASSLIRTGELFF.